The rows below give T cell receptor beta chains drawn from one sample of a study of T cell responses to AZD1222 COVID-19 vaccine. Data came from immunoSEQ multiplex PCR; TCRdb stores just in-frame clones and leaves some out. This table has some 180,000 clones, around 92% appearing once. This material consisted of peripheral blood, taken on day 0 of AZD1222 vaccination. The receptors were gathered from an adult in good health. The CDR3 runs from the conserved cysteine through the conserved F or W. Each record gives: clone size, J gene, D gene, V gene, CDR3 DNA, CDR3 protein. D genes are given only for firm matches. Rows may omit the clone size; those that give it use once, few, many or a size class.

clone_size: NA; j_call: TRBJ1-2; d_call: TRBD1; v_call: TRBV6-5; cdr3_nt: TGTGCCAGCCACGGGACAGGCTTACATGGCTACACCTTC; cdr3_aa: CASHGTGLHGYTF
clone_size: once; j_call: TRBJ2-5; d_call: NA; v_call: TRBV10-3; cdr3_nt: TGTGCCATCAGTGATCCTAGGGAGACCCAGTACTTC; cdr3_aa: CAISDPRETQYF
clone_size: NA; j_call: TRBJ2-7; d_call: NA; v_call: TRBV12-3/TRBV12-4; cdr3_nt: TGTGCCAGCAGTTCCACCCGGGGGGCGCAGTACTTC; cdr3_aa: CASSSTRGAQYF
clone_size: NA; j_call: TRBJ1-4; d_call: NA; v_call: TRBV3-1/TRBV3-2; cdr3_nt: TGTGCCAGCAGCCAATGGCTTCCCACAGAGAAAAAACTGTTTTTT; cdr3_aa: CASSQWLPTEKKLFF
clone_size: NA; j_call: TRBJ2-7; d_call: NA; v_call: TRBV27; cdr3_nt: TGTGCCAGCAACACAGGGGGGGTTGCCTACGAGCAGTACTTC; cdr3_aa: CASNTGGVAYEQYF
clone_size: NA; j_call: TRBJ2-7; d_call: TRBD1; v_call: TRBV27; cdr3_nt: TGTGCCAGCAGTCCCTACGACAGGGGGCGATACGAGCAGTACTTC; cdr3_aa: CASSPYDRGRYEQYF
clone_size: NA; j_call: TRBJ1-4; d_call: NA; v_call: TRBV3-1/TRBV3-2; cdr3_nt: TGTGCCAGCAGCCAAAGGGGGGCAGACGAAAAACTGTTTTTT; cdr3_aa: CASSQRGADEKLFF
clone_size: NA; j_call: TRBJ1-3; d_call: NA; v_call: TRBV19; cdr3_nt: TGTGCCAGTAGTAGGTCAGGCTCTGGAAACACCATATATTTT; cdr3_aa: CASSRSGSGNTIYF
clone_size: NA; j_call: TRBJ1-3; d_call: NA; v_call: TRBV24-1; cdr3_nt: TGTGCCACCCAGGGCTCTGGAAACACCATATATTTT; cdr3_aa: CATQGSGNTIYF
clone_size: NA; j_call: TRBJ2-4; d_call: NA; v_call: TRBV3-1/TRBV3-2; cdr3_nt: TGTGCCAGCAGCCAAGTGGCAGGGGTTGGCATTCAGTACTTC; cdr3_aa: CASSQVAGVGIQYF
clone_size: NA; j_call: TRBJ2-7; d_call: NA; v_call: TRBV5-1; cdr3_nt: TGCGCCAGCAGCTTGGTTCAGGGGAACTACGAGCAGTACTTC; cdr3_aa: CASSLVQGNYEQYF
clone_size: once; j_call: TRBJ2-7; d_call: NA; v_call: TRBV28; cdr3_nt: TGTGCCAGCAGTTTGTCTCCCCGGTACGAGCAGTACTTC; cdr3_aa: CASSLSPRYEQYF
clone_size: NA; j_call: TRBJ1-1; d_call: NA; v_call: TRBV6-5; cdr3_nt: TGTGCCAACAGCCGGACAGCGAACACTGAAGCTTTCTTT; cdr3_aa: CANSRTANTEAFF
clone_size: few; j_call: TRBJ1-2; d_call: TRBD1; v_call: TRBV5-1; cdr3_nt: TGCGCCAGCAGCTCAAGGGACAGTCCTAACTATGGCTACACCTTC; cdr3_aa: CASSSRDSPNYGYTF
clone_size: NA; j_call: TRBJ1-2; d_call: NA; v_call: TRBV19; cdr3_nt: TGTGCCAGTAGTTCCCAAATCCCCGGGACAGGCTACACCTTC; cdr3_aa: CASSSQIPGTGYTF
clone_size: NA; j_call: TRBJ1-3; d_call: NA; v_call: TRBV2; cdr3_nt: TGTGCCAGCAGGCAGACGGATGTATCTGGAAACACCATATATTTT; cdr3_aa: CASRQTDVSGNTIYF
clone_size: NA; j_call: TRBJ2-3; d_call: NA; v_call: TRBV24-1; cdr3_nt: TGTGCCACCAGTGATTTCGTGGGGAGGACAGATACGCAGTATTTT; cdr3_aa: CATSDFVGRTDTQYF
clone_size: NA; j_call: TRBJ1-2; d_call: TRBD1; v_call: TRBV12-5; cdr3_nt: TGTGCTAGTGGTTTAGAAACCGGGACAGGGAATGGGTATGGCTACACCTTC; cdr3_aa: CASGLETGTGNGYGYTF
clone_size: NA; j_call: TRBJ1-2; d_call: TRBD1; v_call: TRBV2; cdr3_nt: TGTGCCAGCAGCTTAGGGACAGGAGGCTACACCTTC; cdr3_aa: CASSLGTGGYTF
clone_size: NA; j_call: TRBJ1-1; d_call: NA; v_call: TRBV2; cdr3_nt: TGTGCCAGCATTGGCAGAGTGAACACTGAAGCTTTCTTT; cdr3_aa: CASIGRVNTEAFF
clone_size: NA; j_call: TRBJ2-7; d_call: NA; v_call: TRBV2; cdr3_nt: TGTGCCAGCAGTGACAGGGGTTTGTGGGAGCAGTACTTC; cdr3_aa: CASSDRGLWEQYF
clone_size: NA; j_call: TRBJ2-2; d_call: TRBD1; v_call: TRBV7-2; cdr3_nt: TGTGCCAACCAGAAGGGGGCGGGCTTTAAGGGGACCGGGGAGCTGTTTTTT; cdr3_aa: CANQKGAGFKGTGELFF
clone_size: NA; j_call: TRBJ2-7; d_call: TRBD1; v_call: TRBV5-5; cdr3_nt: TGTGCCAGCAGTGGTGGGACAGGGAGTCAGTACGAGCAGTACTTC; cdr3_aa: CASSGGTGSQYEQYF
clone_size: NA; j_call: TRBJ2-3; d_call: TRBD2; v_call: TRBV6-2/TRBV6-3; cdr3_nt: TGTGCCAGCAGCCCCCAGACTAGCGGGGGTACAGATACGCAGTATTTT; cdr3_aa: CASSPQTSGGTDTQYF
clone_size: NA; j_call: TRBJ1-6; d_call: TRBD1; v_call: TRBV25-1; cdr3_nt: TGTGCCAGCAGTTCTACAGGGGAGGTTTGGAATTCACCCCTCCACTTT; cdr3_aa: CASSSTGEVWNSPLHF
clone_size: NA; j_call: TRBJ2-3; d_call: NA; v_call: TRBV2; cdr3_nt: TGTGCCAGCAGTAACTGGGAGAGCGCGGATACGCAGTATTTT; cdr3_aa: CASSNWESADTQYF
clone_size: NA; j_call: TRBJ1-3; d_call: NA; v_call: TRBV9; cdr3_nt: TGTGCCAGCAGCGTAGGGACGGACGTGTACTCTGGAAACACCATATATTTT; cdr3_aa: CASSVGTDVYSGNTIYF
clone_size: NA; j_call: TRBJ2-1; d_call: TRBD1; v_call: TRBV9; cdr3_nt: TGTGCCAGCAGCGATAACACAGGGGTTGGCAATGAGCAGTTCTTC; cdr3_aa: CASSDNTGVGNEQFF
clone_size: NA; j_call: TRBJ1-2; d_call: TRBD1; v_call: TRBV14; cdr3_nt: TGTGCCAGCAGCCAAGAATGGAGGGCAGGGGGCTATGGCTACACCTTC; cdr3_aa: CASSQEWRAGGYGYTF
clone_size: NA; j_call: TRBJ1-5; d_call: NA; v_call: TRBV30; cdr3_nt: TGTGCCTGGAGTGTACTGGGTAGAGGCAATCAGCCCCAGCATTTT; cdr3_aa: CAWSVLGRGNQPQHF
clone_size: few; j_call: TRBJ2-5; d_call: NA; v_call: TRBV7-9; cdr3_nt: TGTGCCAGCAGCCAGATCCGACACAAGGGGACCCAGTACTTC; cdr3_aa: CASSQIRHKGTQYF
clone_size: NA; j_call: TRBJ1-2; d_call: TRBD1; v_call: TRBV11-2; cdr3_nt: TGTGCCAGCAGCCCGGGACAGGACTATGGCTACACCTTC; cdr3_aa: CASSPGQDYGYTF